This T cell receptor (beta chain) was obtained from a study of blood T cell repertoires in COVID-19. Details on this clone: Distinct nucleotide sequences in the sample also encode this CDR3.

TCRdb's table, derived via immunoSEQ multiplex PCR, lists solely in-frame clones and lacks some. The sample lists 200,000 to 250,000 clones, under 85% occurring once. Assignments of participants to cohorts depended upon their own reported clinical history. V lost 5 bases to trimming and J lost 0 bases; unmatched junction nucleotides: 4. The length of the CDR3 is 15 residues. Germline CDR1 is SGHTA and CDR2 is FQGNSA. The receptor was isolated from a man aged 60 to 69 who had recovered from COVID-19. This chain links TRBV7-2 with TRBJ1-3; 7 positions match TRBD1. Sample: PBMCs or T cells enriched from blood (not recorded which). The CDR3 sequence is CASSPRTGSGNTIYF. CDR3 DNA sequence: TGTGCCAGCAGCCCACGGACAGGCTCTGGAAACACCATATATTTT.